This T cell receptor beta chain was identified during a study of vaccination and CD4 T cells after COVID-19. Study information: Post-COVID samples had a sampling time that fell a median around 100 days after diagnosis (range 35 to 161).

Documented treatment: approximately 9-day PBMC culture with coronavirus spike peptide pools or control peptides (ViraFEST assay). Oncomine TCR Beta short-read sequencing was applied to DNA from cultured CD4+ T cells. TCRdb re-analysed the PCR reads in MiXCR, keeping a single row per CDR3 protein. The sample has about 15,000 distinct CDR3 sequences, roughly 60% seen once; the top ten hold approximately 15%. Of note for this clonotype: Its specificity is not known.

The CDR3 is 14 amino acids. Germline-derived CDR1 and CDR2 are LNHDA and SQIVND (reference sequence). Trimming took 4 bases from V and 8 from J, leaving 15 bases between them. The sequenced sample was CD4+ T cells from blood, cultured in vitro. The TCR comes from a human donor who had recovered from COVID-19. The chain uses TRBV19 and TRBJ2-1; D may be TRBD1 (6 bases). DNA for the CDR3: TGTGCCAGTAGTAGACAGGACCTGCGCGATGAGCAGTTCTTC. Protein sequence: CASSRQDLRDEQFF.